The 24 T cell receptor beta chains listed next were all sequenced from one sample in a study of OX40 agonist ivuxolimab in advanced cancers. Libraries were built with the immunoSEQ multiplex PCR assay. This is the immuneACCESS table as TCRdb keeps it, with only in-frame sequences that have V and J called. A part of the clones is gone; compared with another copy, unresolved V genes explain less than half, and the rest is unexplained. In this sample the table shows about 79,000 clones, approximately 94% of which occur a single time. The biggest ten clones account for 9.6% of the sample. This specimen was CD4+ or CD8+ T cells sorted from blood, taken in a trial of the OX40 agonist ivuxolimab. Receptor source: an adult with an advanced solid tumor such as melanoma, head and neck, liver or kidney cancer.

The V and J genes are TRBV19 and TRBJ2-2; 8 nucleotides align to TRBD2. Germline-derived CDR1 and CDR2 are LNHDA and SQIVND (reference sequence). The CDR3 extends over 16 amino acids. The V gene end was trimmed by 6 bases and the J gene end by 6 bases; junction bases not matched to a gene: 12. The CDR3 DNA sequence: TGTGCCAGTAGCCCCGGGGGGGGATGGTTTTCCGGGGAGCTGTTTTTT. As protein: CASSPGGGWFSGELFF.

Only one count was recorded for this clone. The sample contains more than one DNA sequence encoding this CDR3. The chain couples TRBV9 to TRBJ1-2; the D gene is possibly TRBD1 (5 bases). This CDR3 is 13 amino acids long. CDR1 is SGDLS, CDR2 YYNGEE, per germline. V lost 4 bases and J lost 1, with 8 bases in between. The CDR3, as DNA: TGTGCCAGCAGCCCAGACAGTAACTATGGCTACACCTTC. Translating it yields CASSPDSNYGYTF.

The chain has TRBV7-6 and TRBJ1-4; D is unresolved. Trimming removed 2 bases from V and 7 bases from J, with 17 bases in between. Germline-derived CDR1 and CDR2 are SGHVS and FNYEAQ. The CDR3 is 16 amino acids. CDR3: CASSLRSGQVAEKLFF. In DNA form, the CDR3 reads TGTGCCAGCAGCTTAAGAAGCGGGCAGGTGGCTGAAAAACTGTTTTTT.

The chain carries TRBV2 and TRBJ2-7; 8 positions match TRBD2. This CDR3 is built from 15 residues. Trimming cost V 1 base and J 5 bases; bases outside gene matches: 7. CDR1 and CDR2 (germline): SNHLY, FYNNEI. CDR3 in amino acids: CASSEGSSGINEQYF. The CDR3 region has the DNA TGTGCCAGCAGTGAAGGTAGTAGCGGGATCAACGAGCAGTACTTC.

The chain carries TRBV6-1 and TRBJ1-5; D not certain. V lost 3 bases and J 2 bases, leaving 14 bases between the germline ends. CDR3 size: 16 residues. The V gene's germline CDR1 is MNHNS and CDR2 SASEGT. CDR3 bases: TGTGCCAGCAGTGAGGCGAGTGGTCAGCGCAATCAGCCCCAGCATTTT. It translates to CASSEASGQRNQPQHF.

The chain combines TRBV9 with TRBJ2-7; D may be TRBD2 (5 bases). Trimming cost V 0 bases and J 5 bases, with 9 bases left between them. The germline V gene has CDR1 SGDLS and CDR2 YYNGEE. The CDR3 loop spans 13 amino acids. The CDR3 sequence: CASSVAPGNEQYF. For the CDR3, the DNA is TGTGCCAGCAGCGTAGCTCCCGGGAACGAGCAGTACTTC.

The chain couples TRBV30 to TRBJ2-3; TRBD2 is a possible D gene (6 bases). Trimming shortened V by 4 bases and J by 0 bases, and 8 bases separated the two germline ends. CDR1 is GTSNPN, CDR2 SVGIG, per germline (reference sequence). The CDR3 has 13 amino acids. The CDR3 region is CAWIGGSTDTQYF. The CDR3 DNA is TGTGCCTGGATCGGGGGAAGCACAGATACGCAGTATTTT.

This sequence joins TRBV6-5 and TRBJ2-2, with TRBD1 matching over 9 bases. The CDR3 is 15 amino acids. V was clipped by 2 bases and J by 6 bases; unmatched bases: 4. Germline V CDR1 and CDR2: MNHEY, SVGAGI. CDR3 DNA: TGTGCCAGCAGTTACGAACAGGGGGCGGCCGGGGAGCTGTTTTTT. This translates into CASSYEQGAAGELFF.

This clone was seen a few times. The chain carries TRBV11-2 and TRBJ2-7; the D is unclear. Germline CDR1 SGHAT, CDR2 FQNNGV. V was trimmed by 1 base and J by 7 bases, leaving 8 bases between them. The CDR3 covers 12 residues. This CDR3 is CASSLVPVEQYF. The CDR3 bases are TGTGCCAGCAGCTTAGTTCCGGTGGAGCAGTACTTC.

This chain uses TRBV7-2 with TRBJ1-4; 9 bases map to TRBD1. The CDR3 runs 16 residues. J lost 8 bases, V lost 3 bases, and 10 bases had no gene match. Germline V gives CDR1 SGHTA, CDR2 FQGNSA. The CDR3 sequence is CASSFPRGQGKEKLFF. The CDR3 DNA reads TGTGCCAGCAGCTTCCCGCGCGGACAGGGGAAGGAAAAACTGTTTTTT. The variable domain in full, with the rest retrieved from reference TRBV7-2 and TRBJ1-4, is GAGVSQSPSNKVTEKGKDVELRCDPISGHTALYWYRQSLGQGLEFLIYFQGNSAPDKSGLPSDRFSAERTGGSVSTLTIQRTQQEDSAVYLCASSFPRGQGKEKLFFGSGTQLSVL.

The rearrangement uses TRBV4-1 and TRBJ2-7, with a possible D match to TRBD1 (6 bases). V gave up 3 bases and J gave up 2 bases, with 11 bases separating them. The CDR3 sequence is 14 residues long. From germline, CDR1 is MGHRA and CDR2 YSYEKL. DNA of the CDR3: TGCGCCAGCAGCCAGGGGGACAACCCCTACGAGCAGTACTTC. This translates into CASSQGDNPYEQYF.

This clone came up once. The chain employs TRBV7-9 and TRBJ2-1, with TRBD2 matching 11 bases. The CDR3 runs to 15 residues. Germline V CDR1 and CDR2: SEHNR, FQNEAQ (reference sequence). The V gene end was trimmed by 5 bases and the J gene end by 3 bases; junction bases not matched to a gene: 3. CDR3 bases: TGTGCCAGCAGCCCTCTAGCGGGGGGCTACAATGAGCAGTTCTTC. Its translation is CASSPLAGGYNEQFF.

The V call is TRBV7-9, the J call TRBJ2-1; tentatively, D is TRBD1 or TRBD2 (5 bases each). The length of the CDR3 is 11 residues. CDR1 and CDR2 from the germline V gene are SEHNR and FQNEAQ (reference sequence). V gave up 8 bases and J gave up 7 bases, with 9 bases separating them. The CDR3 region is CASPWGNEQFF. CDR3 nucleotides: TGTGCCAGCCCCTGGGGGAATGAGCAGTTCTTC.

V and J are TRBV19 and TRBJ1-1, with no clear D. The length of the CDR3 is 13 residues. V was clipped by 4 bases and J by 0 bases, with 6 bases between them. Germline CDR1 LNHDA, CDR2 SQIVND (reference sequence). The CDR3 sequence is CASSRRMNTEAFF. The CDR3 nucleotides read TGTGCCAGTAGTAGACGGATGAACACTGAAGCTTTCTTT.

As DNA, the CDR3 is TGCGCCAGCAGCCAAGAGGGGAATGGCTACACCTTC. Protein product: CASSQEGNGYTF. V gene TRBV4-1 combines with J gene TRBJ1-2; D not resolved. The germline gives CDR1 MGHRA, CDR2 YSYEKL. V was cut by 0 bases and J by 6 bases, with 5 bases left in between. The CDR3 loop spans 12 amino acids.

V gene TRBV27 combines with J gene TRBJ1-5; D gene ambiguous. V was trimmed by 9 bases and J by 3 bases, leaving 12 bases between them. In germline, CDR1 is MNHEY, CDR2 SMNVEV (reference sequence). The CDR3 totals 13 residues. CDR3 protein: CASSKGFNQPQHF. DNA of the CDR3: TGTGCCAGTAGTAAAGGGTTCAATCAGCCCCAGCATTTT.

The genes are TRBV19 and TRBJ2-7; 14 bases match TRBD2. The J segment lost 6 bases and the V segment lost 8 bases, leaving 3 bases of the junction unmatched. The germline gives CDR1 LNHDA, CDR2 SQIVND (reference sequence). The CDR3 extends over 13 amino acids. CDR3 protein: CASAGTSGGEQYF. In nucleotides, the CDR3 is TGTGCCAGTGCCGGGACTAGCGGGGGCGAGCAGTACTTC.

The CDR3 sequence is CASSATGTYEQYF. CDR3 DNA: TGTGCCAGTAGCGCGACAGGAACTTACGAGCAGTACTTC. The chain links TRBV19 to TRBJ2-7, with a weak D call TRBD1 (6 bases). The germline gives CDR1 LNHDA, CDR2 SQIVND (reference sequence). V was clipped by 6 bases and J by 4 bases, with 13 bases between them. The CDR3 covers 13 residues.

The chain is built from TRBV6-1 and TRBJ1-1, with 9 bases lining up with TRBD1. CDR3 size: 14 residues. Unmatched junction bases numbered 9, after V lost 8 bases and J lost 5 bases. Germline lookup yields CDR1 MNHNS and CDR2 SASEGT. CDR3 sequence (DNA): TGTGCCAGCGATGCGGGACAGGGTGAGACTGAAGCTTTCTTT. Protein product: CASDAGQGETEAFF.

V is TRBV19 and J is TRBJ1-1; D unclear. With 9 bases removed from V and 5 bases from J, the gap between germline ends came to 10 bases. The CDR3 runs to 11 residues. Germline CDR1 reads LNHDA; CDR2 reads SQIVND (reference sequence). This chain's CDR3 is CASREGTEAFF. The CDR3 DNA sequence: TGTGCCAGCAGAGAAGGGACTGAAGCTTTCTTT.

This chain links TRBV14 with TRBJ1-1, with D maybe TRBD1 (5 bases). This CDR3 comprises 13 residues. Germline CDR1 reads SGHDN; CDR2 reads FVKESK. Trimming left V 3 bases short and J 9 bases short, with 14 bases between. The DNA for the CDR3 is TGTGCCAGCAGCCATGGCAGGGTCCTCCAAGCTTTCTTT. The encoded protein is CASSHGRVLQAFF.

The chain employs TRBV27 and TRBJ1-1; D gene unclear. Trimming shortened V by 3 bases and J by 1 base, and 9 bases separated the two germline ends. The germline V gene encodes CDR1 MNHEY and CDR2 SMNVEV (reference sequence). This CDR3 is 14 amino acids long. In nucleotides, the CDR3 is TGTGCCAGCAGTTTTCACGGGCAGAACACTGAAGCTTTCTTT. It codes for CASSFHGQNTEAFF.

This clone has just a few counts. V gene TRBV30 combines with J gene TRBJ1-1; no reliable D call. Trimming pared 4 bases from V and 4 bases from J, leaving 7 bases between. CDR3 length equals 11 residues. Germline V gene lookup returns CDR1 GTSNPN and CDR2 SVGIG (reference sequence). The CDR3 protein is CAWIVPTEAFF. CDR3 sequence (DNA): TGTGCCTGGATTGTACCCACTGAAGCTTTCTTT.

V gene TRBV18 combines with J gene TRBJ2-7; D not resolved. The V end lost 3 bases, the J end lost 1 base, and 10 bases lay between the germline ends. This CDR3 is 14 amino acids long. The germline V gene has CDR1 KGHSH and CDR2 LQKENI. The CDR3 DNA sequence: TGTGCCAGCTCACCGTTGGTAGATTCCTACGAGCAGTACTTC. As protein: CASSPLVDSYEQYF. The full variable domain, completed using reference TRBV18 and TRBJ2-7, is NAGVMQNPRHLVRRRGQEARLRCSPMKGHSHVYWYRQLPEEGLKFMVYLQKENIIDESGMPKERFSAEFPKEGPSILRIQQVVRGDSAAYFCASSPLVDSYEQYFGPGTRLTVT.